This TCR beta chain came from a study of blood T cell repertoires in COVID-19. The wider study: Researchers got acute and convalescent COVID-19 samples from the United States, Italy and Spain. In each case, the material was cDNA or gDNA derived from T cells, B-cell-depleted T cells, or PBMCs.

Germline V gene data show CDR1 as PRHDT and CDR2 as FYEKMQ (reference sequence). J gave up 8 bases and V 1 base, and 11 bases lay outside the gene matches. This CDR3 region has 16 residues. Per the original data handling: Using reference gene primer amplification, nucleated cell counts were estimated. Sequenced by immunoSEQ multiplex PCR; TCRdb stores in-frame clones only, minus some. That table is the source of V, J and clone size, and D and trimming were worked out from the DNA. The repertoire holds about 260,000 clones, with 85% to 90% as singletons. The clonotype originates from a man aged 18-30 years with active or convalescent COVID-19. The chain couples TRBV13 to TRBJ1-1; 9 nucleotides match TRBD1. Sequenced sample: peripheral blood. This CDR3 is CASSLVTGGRPQEAFF. Here the CDR3 DNA reads TGTGCCAGCAGCTTAGTTACAGGGGGCCGACCCCAAGAAGCTTTCTTT.